These 7 T cell receptor beta chains originate from one sample sequenced in a study of T cells after somatic rescue of genetic block (dated by TCRdb to the early 2020s). Receptor amplification or capture employed the immunoSEQ multiplex PCR assay. This immuneACCESS table, as held by TCRdb, lists in-frame sequences with V and J called but not all clones. Of the missing ones, under half trace to an unresolved V gene in checked studies; the others have no known cause. Counted in this sample were approximately 110,000 clones; under 95% of them appeared once. Of the sample, more than 1.4% falls within the top ten clones. Sequenced material: peripheral blood mononuclear cells (PBMCs). These receptors all stem from a young woman.

This clone was seen only once. This rearrangement joins TRBV7-6 to TRBJ2-3; 7 bases are a match to TRBD1. Trimming took 2 bases from V and 3 from J; bases not matched to a gene: 11. CDR3 length equals 17 residues. Germline CDR1 is SGHVS and CDR2 is FNYEAQ. This CDR3 reads CASSLTPRQGRTDTQYF. The CDR3 nucleotides are TGTGCCAGCAGCTTAACCCCCCGACAGGGTAGAACAGATACGCAGTATTTT.

This rearrangement joins TRBV7-3 to TRBJ1-6, with 8 bases identical to TRBD1. The trim removed 6 bases at V and 5 bases at J, leaving 3 bases unmatched. The germline gives CDR1 SGHTA, CDR2 FQGTGA. The CDR3 length is 14 residues. The CDR3 DNA reads TGTGCCAGCAGTCCACAGGGGGATAATTCACCCCTCCACTTT. Its protein product is CASSPQGDNSPLHF.

The chain joins TRBV11-2 to TRBJ2-3; D remains ambiguous. CDR3 length: 13 residues. V was trimmed by 4 bases and J by 4 bases, leaving 9 bases between them. Germline assignment: CDR1 SGHAT and CDR2 FQNNGV. The chain's CDR3 is CASSSAFSDTQYF. In DNA form, the CDR3 reads TGTGCCAGCAGCTCAGCTTTCTCAGATACGCAGTATTTT.

This clone was observed a few times. The V gene is TRBV7-7, the J gene TRBJ2-1; no reliable D call. Trimming took off 5 bases at V and 0 bases at J, with 11 bases between the two ends. The germline gives CDR1 SSHAT, CDR2 FNYEAQ (reference sequence). CDR3 length: 15 residues. CDR3 loop: CASSPGLGSYNEQFF. CDR3 nucleotides: TGTGCCAGCAGCCCAGGTTTGGGCTCCTACAATGAGCAGTTCTTC.

The V gene is TRBV19, the J gene TRBJ1-5; D may be TRBD1 (6 bases). CDR1 LNHDA and CDR2 SQIVND come from the germline V gene (reference sequence). The CDR3 loop spans 15 amino acids. V dropped 5 bases and J dropped 2 bases, with 13 bases sitting between them. CDR3 DNA sequence: TGTGCCAGTAGTTACAGGGTAATGGGCAATCAGCCCCAGCATTTT. It specifies CASSYRVMGNQPQHF.

The chain combines TRBV11-2 with TRBJ2-1, with 7 bases matching TRBD2. J lost 9 bases, V lost 2 bases, and 10 bases had no gene match. This CDR3 is 15 amino acids long. Looked up from germline, CDR1 is SGHAT and CDR2 is FQNNGV. The CDR3 DNA sequence: TGTGCCAGCAGCTTATCCGAACTTAGCGGGCGTGAGCAGTTCTTC. Encoded protein: CASSLSELSGREQFF.

The rearrangement uses TRBV5-8 and TRBJ1-2; D call uncertain. Looked up from germline, CDR1 is SGHTS and CDR2 is YDEGEE. V shed 2 bases and J shed 5 bases, with 16 bases lying between them. The CDR3 contains 15 residues. The CDR3 DNA sequence: TGTGCCAGCAGCTTTATGGGGTTTGATTCTTATGGCTACACCTTC. This translates into CASSFMGFDSYGYTF.